Given below is one TCR beta chain in context. With 4 bases clipped from V and 4 bases from J, the junction kept 5 bases outside the gene matches. The germline gives CDR1 SGHDT, CDR2 YYEEEE. CDR3 length equals 14 residues. This entry belongs to a study of blood T cell repertoires in COVID-19. Looking at the study overall: Some COVID-19 samples were acute and others convalescent; all came from the United States, Italy and Spain. PBMCs, B-cell-depleted T cells, or T cells were the source of the cDNA or gDNA that made up the material.

Original data processing: How many nucleated cells were present was estimated from reference gene primer amplification. Sequencing was performed with immunoSEQ multiplex PCR; in TCRdb, only in-frame clones are kept and a portion is missing. The DNA gave D and trimming, while V, J and clone size come from that table. The sample contains a few hundred thousand clones, just over 85% of which appear only once. Sequenced material: peripheral blood. The clonotype comes from a woman aged 25 to 45 with active or convalescent COVID-19. The rearrangement links TRBV5-6 to TRBJ1-3; 7 positions agree with TRBD1. CDR3 sequence: CASSKTGIGNTIYF. The CDR3 DNA reads TGTGCCAGCAGCAAGACAGGGATCGGAAACACCATATATTTT.